The T cell receptor beta chain under discussion was sequenced for a study of CD8 T cells in Susac syndrome. Patients with Susac syndrome fulfilled recently defined diagnostic criteria for definite or probable disease. RNA was extracted with the RNeasy kit, and a quantity of roughly 0.5 to 1 ug was reverse transcribed using random hexamers. Amplification of TCR beta CDR3 spanned 54 Vbeta and 13 Jbeta via immunoSEQ multiplex PCR. From the immunoSEQ multiplex PCR reads, TCRdb called clonotypes with MiXCR, one entry per CDR3 protein. The repertoire holds some 130,000 distinct CDR3 sequences, with approximately 95% as singletons. The CDR3 is 22 amino acids.

V is TRBV21-1 and J is TRBJ2-6; the table assigns TRBD1, which was not confirmed against the DNA. TRBV21-1 is shown as a pseudogene. Sample: CD8+ T cells from PBMCs. This TCR was recovered from a human donor with Susac syndrome. CDR3 nucleotide sequence: TGTGCCAGCACCCCTCCGGGACAGGGGGCTGTAGCTCGGGAAGCTGGGGCCAACGTCCTGACTTTC. Translating it yields CASTPPGQGAVAREAGANVLTF.